The 23 T cell receptor beta chains below all came from one sample that was sequenced in a study of blood T cell repertoires in COVID-19. The repertoire was sequenced with immunoSEQ multiplex PCR; TCRdb's copy has only in-frame clones and lacks some. The repertoire holds about 170,000 clones, with over 75% as singletons. Sample: PBMCs or T cells enriched from blood (not recorded which). All receptors come from a woman aged 18 to 35 who had recovered from COVID-19.

The J gene is TRBJ1-6, the V gene TRBV5-8; TRBD1 matches at 10 bases. The CDR3 has 15 amino acids. Germline lookup yields CDR1 SGHTS and CDR2 YDEGEE. V trimming: 1 base; J trimming: 9 bases; junction bases outside the gene matches: 4. The CDR3: CASSLSGTGVSPLHF. The DNA of the CDR3 is TGTGCCAGCAGCTTGTCCGGGACAGGGGTTTCACCCCTCCACTTT.

The chain is built from TRBV3-1 (or the pseudogene TRBV3-2) and TRBJ2-1; 10 positions agree with TRBD2. CDR1 and CDR2 (germline): LGHDT, YNNKEL (reference sequence). The CDR3 consists of 20 residues. V was pared by 2 bases and J by 6 bases, with 19 bases of the junction left unmatched. The CDR3 loop is CASSQFGPSGSLRTGNEQFF. Written as DNA, the CDR3 is TGTGCCAGCAGCCAATTCGGGCCTAGCGGGAGTCTCAGAACAGGCAATGAGCAGTTCTTC.

The V gene is TRBV30, the J gene TRBJ2-7; maybe TRBD2 (6 bases). The germline gives CDR1 GTSNPN, CDR2 SVGIG (reference sequence). V was trimmed by 0 bases and J by 6 bases, leaving 15 bases between them. The CDR3 is 14 amino acids. DNA of the CDR3: TGTGCCTGGAGTGTTCGACTAGGGGCGGCCGAGCAGTACTTC. Translation gives CAWSVRLGAAEQYF.

This chain connects TRBV29-1 to TRBJ2-5; 8 positions agree with TRBD2. Germline V CDR1 and CDR2: SQVTM, ANQGSEA. The ends lost 1 base at V and 4 bases at J; junction bases unmatched: 5. The CDR3 runs 14 residues. The CDR3 DNA follows: TGCAGCGTTGAAGGGACTAGCTTACTAGAGACCCAGTACTTC. Encoded protein: CSVEGTSLLETQYF. Using reference TRBV29-1 and TRBJ2-5 for the parts outside the CDR3, the full variable domain is SAVISQKPSRDICQRGTSLTIQCQVDSQVTMMFWYRQQPGQSLTLIATANQGSEATYESGFVIDKFPISRPNLTFSTLTVSNMSPEDSSIYLCSVEGTSLLETQYFGPGTRLLVL.

The chain has TRBV28 and TRBJ1-1, with D unclear. V shed 2 bases and J shed 6 bases, with 7 bases lying between them. Per the germline V gene, CDR1 is MDHEN and CDR2 is SYDVKM. This CDR3 has 12 amino acids. Here the CDR3 DNA reads TGTGCCAGCAGTTTACAGGAACCTGAAGCTTTCTTT. It yields the protein CASSLQEPEAFF. Drawing the rest from reference TRBV28 and TRBJ1-1, the complete variable domain is DVKVTQSSRYLVKRTGEKVFLECVQDMDHENMFWYRQDPGLGLRLIYFSYDVKMKEKGDIPEGYSVSREKKERFSLILESASTNQTSMYLCASSLQEPEAFFGQGTRLTVV.

V and J are TRBV5-1 and TRBJ2-2; 9 nucleotides line up with TRBD2. The CDR3 has 17 amino acids. V lost 4 bases to trimming and J lost 0 bases; unmatched junction nucleotides: 7. CDR1 SGHRS and CDR2 YFSETQ come from the germline V gene. This CDR3 is CASSPGLAGPNTGELFF. DNA for the CDR3: TGCGCCAGCAGCCCTGGGCTAGCGGGGCCGAACACCGGGGAGCTGTTTTTT. Full variable domain (rest looked up from reference TRBV5-1 and TRBJ2-2): KAGVTQTPRYLIKTRGQQVTLSCSPISGHRSVSWYQQTPGQGLQFLFEYFSETQRNKGNFPGRFSGRQFSNSRSEMNVSTLELGDSALYLCASSPGLAGPNTGELFFGEGSRLTVL.

This clone was detected only once. V is TRBV7-2 and J is TRBJ2-2; TRBD2 is a possible D gene (6 bases). There are 16 residues in the CDR3. Germline V gene data show CDR1 as SGHTA and CDR2 as FQGNSA. Trimming removed 1 base from V and 4 bases from J, with 13 bases in between. CDR3 region: CASSLVGGSPTGELFF. The CDR3 region has the DNA TGTGCCAGCAGCTTAGTGGGAGGCTCCCCCACCGGGGAGCTGTTTTTT.

The chain carries TRBV13 and TRBJ2-6, with 7 bases lining up with TRBD2. This CDR3 is 17 amino acids long. From germline, CDR1 is PRHDT and CDR2 FYEKMQ (reference sequence). V was clipped by 3 bases and J by 2 bases; unmatched bases: 7. CDR3 nucleotides: TGTGCCAGCAGCTTGGGGAGGGGAGGCACTGGGGCCAACGTCCTGACTTTC. Protein sequence: CASSLGRGGTGANVLTF. Supplemented by reference TRBV13 and TRBJ2-6, the full variable domain reads AAGVIQSPRHLIKEKRETATLKCYPIPRHDTVYWYQQGPGQDPQFLISFYEKMQSDKGSIPDRFSAQQFSDYHSELNMSSLELGDSALYFCASSLGRGGTGANVLTFGAGSRLTVL.

The V and J genes are TRBV5-1 and TRBJ2-3; 9 bases align to TRBD2. Unmatched junction bases numbered 12, after V lost 4 bases and J lost 3 bases. This CDR3 is built from 17 residues. The germline V gene has CDR1 SGHRS and CDR2 YFSETQ. DNA of the CDR3: TGCGCCAGCAGCCCACCCGGGGGCAGCGGGAGGACAGATACGCAGTATTTT. It specifies CASSPPGGSGRTDTQYF.

The rearrangement uses TRBV4-1 and TRBJ2-7; 11 positions match TRBD2. Germline loops: CDR1 MGHRA, CDR2 YSYEKL. V lost 4 bases and J lost 4; bases outside the gene matches: 9. This CDR3 has 16 amino acids. CDR3 amino acids: CASSPGVGTSGYEQYF. The CDR3 DNA reads TGCGCCAGCAGCCCAGGGGTCGGGACTAGCGGTTACGAGCAGTACTTC.

The rearrangement links TRBV19 to TRBJ2-7; 11 nucleotides match TRBD2. This CDR3 has 14 residues. Germline CDR1 and CDR2: LNHDA and SQIVND (reference sequence). The trim removed 5 bases at V and 4 bases at J, leaving 4 bases unmatched. CDR3 in amino acids: CASSSGLAVYEQYF. The DNA of the CDR3 is TGTGCCAGTAGTTCGGGACTAGCGGTTTACGAGCAGTACTTC.

This clone came up once. The chain uses TRBV3-1 (or the pseudogene TRBV3-2) and TRBJ2-7, with TRBD1 identical over 8 bases. The CDR3 has 15 amino acids. Looked up from germline, CDR1 is LGHDT and CDR2 is YNNKEL (reference sequence). Losses at the gene ends were 2 bases for V and 2 bases for J; bases not matched to a gene: 5. The CDR3 DNA is TGTGCCAGCAGCCAACACAGGGGGATGACCTACGAGCAGTACTTC. Residues: CASSQHRGMTYEQYF.

V is TRBV7-3 and J is TRBJ1-1; D is ambiguous. The CDR3 is 14 residues long. Trimming left V 5 bases short and J 1 base short, with 11 bases between. Germline V gives CDR1 SGHTA, CDR2 FQGTGA. The CDR3 loop is CASSRHDGNTEAFF. Here the CDR3 DNA reads TGTGCCAGCAGCCGACACGACGGGAACACTGAAGCTTTCTTT.

The chain links TRBV30 to TRBJ1-6, with TRBD1 matching 8 bases. V shed 2 bases, J shed 3 bases, and the junction held 3 bases outside the gene matches. The germline gives CDR1 GTSNPN, CDR2 SVGIG (reference sequence). The CDR3 consists of 15 residues. The CDR3 sequence is CAWSSGGVYNSPLHF. CDR3 in DNA: TGTGCCTGGAGTTCAGGGGGCGTCTATAATTCACCCCTCCACTTT.

This chain connects TRBV4-1 to TRBJ2-2; maybe TRBD2 (5 bases). V lost 1 base to trimming and J lost 4 bases, with 10 bases between them. The CDR3 loop spans 15 amino acids. The germline V gene encodes CDR1 MGHRA and CDR2 YSYEKL. This chain's CDR3 is CASSQVRGATGELFF. The DNA of the CDR3 is TGCGCCAGCAGCCAAGTCCGGGGAGCCACCGGGGAGCTGTTTTTT.

This clone was observed a single time. V and J are TRBV2 and TRBJ2-4; maybe TRBD2 (6 bases). The CDR3 is 18 residues long. Germline V gene sequence: CDR1 SNHLY, CDR2 FYNNEI. V was shortened by 1 base and J by 0 bases, with 16 bases between the two germline ends. The CDR3 DNA follows: TGTGCCAGCAGTGAAGAGGGACTGCTAGGGATAGCCAAAAACATTCAGTACTTC. Translation: CASSEEGLLGIAKNIQYF.

The J gene is TRBJ2-7, the V gene TRBV28, with D perhaps matching TRBD2 (6 bases). The germline CDR1 and CDR2 sequences are MDHEN and SYDVKM. V shed 8 bases and J shed 6 bases, with 20 bases lying between them. The CDR3 has 14 amino acids. CDR3 sequence reads: CASGTGVYYGEQYF. Written as DNA, the CDR3 is TGTGCCAGCGGGACGGGAGTCTATTACGGCGAGCAGTACTTC.

V gene TRBV24-1 combines with J gene TRBJ2-5, with 7 positions matching TRBD1. V gave up 3 bases and J gave up 4 bases; unmatched junction bases: 16. From germline, CDR1 is KGHDR and CDR2 SFDVKD. The CDR3 length is 18 residues. In nucleotides, the CDR3 is TGTGCCACCAGTGATAACCGACAGGGTCGGGTACCCACAGAGACCCAGTACTTC. It translates to CATSDNRQGRVPTETQYF.

Only one count was recorded for this clone. The chain joins TRBV4-2 to TRBJ2-1; 11 nucleotides align to TRBD2. In germline, CDR1 is LGHNA, CDR2 YNFKEQ. V shed 3 bases, J shed 2 bases, and the junction held 3 bases outside the gene matches. The CDR3 spans 16 residues. The DNA of the CDR3 is TGTGCCAGCAGCCAGTTAGCGGGAGGGCCCTACAATGAGCAGTTCTTC. This gives the protein CASSQLAGGPYNEQFF.

The chain recombines TRBV6-4 with TRBJ2-1; 9 bases fit TRBD2. The ends lost 0 bases at V and 3 bases at J; junction bases unmatched: 3. Germline V gene data show CDR1 as MRHNA and CDR2 as SNTAGT. The CDR3 runs 16 residues. The CDR3 region has the DNA TGTGCCAGCAGTGACTCTGCAGCGGGAGGCTACAATGAGCAGTTCTTC. It translates to CASSDSAAGGYNEQFF.

This CDR3 is CASSVATRPTGELFF. The CDR3 DNA reads TGTGCCAGCAGCGTAGCTACCAGGCCCACCGGGGAGCTGTTTTTT. V and J are TRBV9 and TRBJ2-2, with no clear D. The CDR3 has 15 residues. V lost 0 bases to trimming and J lost 4 bases, with 10 bases between them. The germline gives CDR1 SGDLS, CDR2 YYNGEE.

This clone has only one observation. The V and J genes are TRBV7-3 and TRBJ2-5; 9 bases are a match to TRBD2. The CDR3 totals 15 residues. The V segment lost 3 bases and the J segment 5 bases; nucleotides outside the gene matches: 7. Germline V CDR1 and CDR2: SGHTA, FQGTGA. The CDR3 nucleotides read TGTGCCAGCAGCTTCGGGACTAGCCAGCCGGAGACCCAGTACTTC. Its translation: CASSFGTSQPETQYF.

The rearrangement uses TRBV4-1 and TRBJ1-3, with unresolved D. The CDR3 has 18 amino acids. Trimming left V 3 bases short and J 2 bases short, with 20 bases between. Germline V gene data show CDR1 as MGHRA and CDR2 as YSYEKL. The CDR3 sequence is CASSQDYFDGPTGNTIYF. In DNA form, the CDR3 reads TGCGCCAGCAGCCAGGACTATTTCGACGGGCCGACTGGAAACACCATATATTTT.